Presented here are 5 T cell receptor beta chains from one specimen sequenced in a study of blood T cell repertoires in COVID-19. Repertoires were generated with immunoSEQ multiplex PCR, while TCRdb's copy carries only in-frame clones and drops some. The table lists more than 95,000 clones, about 81% of them singletons. Specimen: peripheral blood. Every receptor here comes from a woman aged 45-59 years with acute or convalescent COVID-19.

This rearrangement joins TRBV30 to TRBJ2-1, with a tentative D call TRBD2 (7 bases). Trimming cost V 4 bases and J 3 bases, with 10 bases left between them. Per the germline V gene, CDR1 is GTSNPN and CDR2 is SVGIG (reference sequence). This CDR3 has 13 amino acids. The CDR3 is CAWKGGDYNEQFF. The CDR3 DNA reads TGTGCCTGGAAGGGGGGGGACTACAATGAGCAGTTCTTC.

V is TRBV5-1 and J is TRBJ2-7; tentative D call: TRBD2 (5 bases). This CDR3 is built from 14 residues. The germline CDR1 and CDR2 sequences are SGHRS and YFSETQ. V was clipped by 2 bases and J by 0 bases, with 9 bases between them. CDR3 in DNA: TGCGCCAGCAGCTTCGGGGAAAGCTCCTACGAGCAGTACTTC. This sequence encodes CASSFGESSYEQYF.

The chain recombines TRBV5-1 with TRBJ2-2, with 7 bases that match TRBD2. Germline assignment: CDR1 SGHRS and CDR2 YFSETQ. After removal of 2 bases from V and 5 bases from J, the junction contained 9 bases not matched to a gene. The CDR3 is made up of 16 amino acids. In DNA form, the CDR3 reads TGCGCCAGCAGCTTAAGGAGCCAGGGAGGGACCGGGGAGCTGTTTTTT. It yields the protein CASSLRSQGGTGELFF.

This chain links TRBV27 with TRBJ1-1; D may be TRBD1 (6 bases). CDR1 and CDR2 from the germline V gene are MNHEY and SMNVEV (reference sequence). This CDR3 is 16 amino acids long. The V gene lost 5 bases and the J gene lost 0 bases, with 16 bases spanning the gap. The CDR3 DNA is TGTGCCAGCAGTAGGGGGGGCGGCGGATTGAACACTGAAGCTTTCTTT. Protein: CASSRGGGGLNTEAFF.

Points on this clone: Other DNA variants within this sample encode the same CDR3. This chain joins TRBV6-5 and TRBJ2-7, with TRBD1 matching 8 bases. V lost 2 bases, J lost 4 bases, and 10 bases stayed unmatched. CDR1 is MNHEY, CDR2 SVGAGI, per germline. The CDR3 is made up of 16 amino acids. CDR3: CASSYQADRVLYEQYF. Here the CDR3 DNA reads TGTGCCAGCAGTTACCAGGCGGACAGGGTATTATACGAGCAGTACTTC.